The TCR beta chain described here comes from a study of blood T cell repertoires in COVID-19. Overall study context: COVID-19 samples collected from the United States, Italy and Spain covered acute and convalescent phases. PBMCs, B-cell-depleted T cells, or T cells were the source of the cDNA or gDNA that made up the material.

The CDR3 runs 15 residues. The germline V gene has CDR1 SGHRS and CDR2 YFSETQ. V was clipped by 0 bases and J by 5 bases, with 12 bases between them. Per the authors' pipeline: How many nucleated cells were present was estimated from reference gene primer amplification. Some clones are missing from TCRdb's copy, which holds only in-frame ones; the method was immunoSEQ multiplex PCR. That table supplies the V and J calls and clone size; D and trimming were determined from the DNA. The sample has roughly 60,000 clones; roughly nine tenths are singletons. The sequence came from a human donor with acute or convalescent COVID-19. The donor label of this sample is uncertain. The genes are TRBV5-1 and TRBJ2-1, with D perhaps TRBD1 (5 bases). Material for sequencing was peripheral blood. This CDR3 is CASSLGVRVDNEQFF. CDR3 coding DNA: TGCGCCAGCAGCTTGGGGGTCAGGGTGGACAATGAGCAGTTCTTC.